The clone carrying this T cell receptor beta chain was observed at least ten times. These data are taken from a study of T cell repertoires in cytomegalovirus infection. V was trimmed by 7 bases and J by 0 bases, leaving 16 bases between them. The CDR3 runs 16 residues. CDR1 and CDR2 from the germline V gene are SGHVS and FQNEAQ. Each CDR3 protein gets one entry after TCRdb re-called the reads with MiXCR. The sample includes 150,000 to 200,000 distinct CDR3 sequences, about an eighth of them seen just once. The sequenced sample consisted of PBMCs. The source is a human donor in good health (CMV status not recorded). Some clones in this sample may be carry-over from other donors' samples. This chain connects TRBV7-8 to TRBJ2-1, with a possible D match to TRBD1 (6 bases). CDR3 amino acids: CASTQERGSSYNEQFF. CDR3 sequence (DNA): TGTGCCAGCACCCAGGAGAGGGGGAGCTCCTACAATGAGCAGTTCTTC.